These 32 T cell receptor beta chains came from one sample sequenced in a study of response to subunit inactivated influenza vaccine (dated by TCRdb to the late 2010s). Library construction relied on RT-PCR. The run used an Illumina HiSeq 2500. TCRdb applied fastp at Q25 and MiXCR to the public reads, then kept only in-frame beta chains. Identical CDR3 protein sequences are pooled into one entry, listed with their most common genes and DNA. The sample table shows around 170,000 distinct CDR3 sequences, and around 10% are seen once. The ten most abundant clones make up about a third of the sample. Here the sequenced sample was CD8+ T cells sorted from PBMCs, taken around 25 months after vaccination. These receptors all come from a man in his fifties or sixties who received an inactivated influenza vaccine. Donor details come from another sample of the same person, matched by shared clones.

A few counts support this clonotype. The rearrangement links TRBV20-1 to TRBJ2-7; a possible D gene is TRBD1 (6 bases). V was pared by 3 bases and J by 6 bases, with 18 bases between. The CDR3 covers 14 residues. CDR1 is DFQATT and CDR2 is SNEGSKA in the germline V gene (reference sequence). CDR3 residues: CSARPLTGLGEQYF. Written as DNA, the CDR3 is TGCAGTGCTAGGCCCCTAACAGGGTTGGGCGAGCAGTACTTC.

This clonotype was picked up a small number of times. The genes are TRBV5-4 and TRBJ2-1, with 10 positions matching TRBD1. The ends lost 4 bases at V and 5 bases at J; junction bases unmatched: 6. Germline V lookup: CDR1 SGHNT, CDR2 YYREEE (reference sequence). This CDR3 has 15 residues. The DNA of the CDR3 is TGTGCCAGCAGCAACCGGGACAGGGGACACAATGAGCAGTTCTTC. Protein: CASSNRDRGHNEQFF.

V and J are TRBV7-6 and TRBJ2-1, with 7 bases lining up with TRBD2. This CDR3 has 15 residues. Germline lookup yields CDR1 SGHVS and CDR2 FNYEAQ. After removal of 1 base from V and 8 bases from J, the junction contained 8 bases not matched to a gene. CDR3: CASSLGAGTIDEQFF. The CDR3 DNA reads as TGTGCCAGCAGCTTAGGGGCAGGGACTATTGATGAGCAGTTCTTC.

This clonotype was recorded at least ten times. The chain uses TRBV7-2 and TRBJ2-1; 7 positions match TRBD2. The CDR3 length is 13 residues. V was clipped by 7 bases and J by 6 bases; unmatched bases: 6. Germline CDR1 reads SGHTA; CDR2 reads FQGNSA. The CDR3 DNA reads TGTGCCAGCAATTGGGGAGGGGCCAATGAGCAGTTCTTC. Its translation is CASNWGGANEQFF. The variable domain in full, with the rest retrieved from reference TRBV7-2 and TRBJ2-1, is GAGVSQSPSNKVTEKGKDVELRCDPISGHTALYWYRQSLGQGLEFLIYFQGNSAPDKSGLPSDRFSAERTGGSVSTLTIQRTQQEDSAVYLCASNWGGANEQFFGPGTRLTVL.

The chain couples TRBV28 to TRBJ2-7, with 7 bases that match TRBD1. The J segment lost 0 bases and the V segment lost 7 bases, leaving 6 bases of the junction unmatched. CDR3 length: 14 amino acids. Germline V gene data show CDR1 as MDHEN and CDR2 as SYDVKM. This CDR3 is CASTITGVSYEQYF. Here the CDR3 DNA reads TGTGCCAGCACCATAACAGGGGTCTCCTACGAGCAGTACTTC.

The table lists this clonotype with a count of one. A junction end diverges from the germline sequence, so it may reflect a read error. The chain recombines TRBV19 with TRBJ2-4; 8 bases fit TRBD2. The CDR3 consists of 14 residues. CDR1 and CDR2 from the germline V gene are LNHDA and SQIVND (reference sequence). The CDR3 reads CASSAGGTKNIQNF. The CDR3 nucleotides read TGTGCCAGTAGCGCGGGGGGTACCAAAAACATTCAGAACTTC.

This clonotype has only a few counts. The DNA for the CDR3 is TGTGCCACCAGCAGAGAGTTATCCGGCTCCTACGAGCAGTACTTC. Amino acids: CATSRELSGSYEQYF. The chain links TRBV15 to TRBJ2-7; D is unresolved. Germline V gives CDR1 LNHNV, CDR2 YYDKDF (reference sequence). The V and J ends lost 0 bases and 0 bases respectively, with 9 bases between them. The CDR3 has 15 residues.

This clonotype was recorded at least ten times. The chain links TRBV6-1 to TRBJ1-2; no reliable D call. The V gene's germline CDR1 is MNHNS and CDR2 SASEGT. Trimming cost V 5 bases and J 1 base, with 14 bases left between them. This CDR3 is 15 amino acids long. The CDR3 nucleotides are TGTGCCAGCAGTCGATCCCTGACCGATAACTATGGCTACACCTTC. Amino acids: CASSRSLTDNYGYTF.

This clonotype was seen at least ten times. The J gene is TRBJ2-2, the V gene TRBV27, with D hard to call. Deletions cut 3 bases from V and 2 bases from J, with 7 bases between. In germline, CDR1 is MNHEY, CDR2 SMNVEV (reference sequence). CDR3 length equals 14 residues. The CDR3 DNA follows: TGTGCCAGCAGTTTTTTCACTAACACCGGGGAGCTGTTTTTT. Translation gives CASSFFTNTGELFF.

There are a few counts of this clonotype. The chain employs TRBV7-8 and TRBJ2-3; TRBD2 aligns across 7 bases. The V gene end was trimmed by 1 base and the J gene end by 2 bases; junction bases not matched to a gene: 6. The CDR3 covers 16 residues. The germline gives CDR1 SGHVS, CDR2 FQNEAQ. The CDR3 DNA reads as TGTGCCAGCAGCTTAGGGCCTAGCGGCTTCACAGATACGCAGTATTTT. This encodes CASSLGPSGFTDTQYF.

The chain recombines TRBV29-1 with TRBJ2-7; the D gene is possibly TRBD1 (7 bases). Trimming left V 6 bases short and J 3 bases short, with 12 bases between. CDR3 length: 12 amino acids. Germline-derived CDR1 and CDR2 are SQVTM and ANQGSEA. The CDR3 DNA sequence: TGCAGCGTCTCTCAGGGGGGCTACGAGCAGTACTTC. Protein sequence: CSVSQGGYEQYF.

The chain couples TRBV5-6 to TRBJ2-7; 11 nucleotides match TRBD1. There are 16 residues in the CDR3. V dropped 2 bases and J dropped 2; count of bases not matched to a gene: 6. Germline values: CDR1 SGHDT, CDR2 YYEEEE. CDR3 nucleotide sequence: TGTGCCAGCAGCTTTTCCTTGGGACAGGGGGCCTACGAGCAGTACTTC. Its protein is CASSFSLGQGAYEQYF.

The V and J genes are TRBV6-2 or TRBV6-3 and TRBJ2-1, with D unclear. V was clipped by 8 bases and J by 3 bases, with 14 bases between them. CDR3 size: 14 residues. Germline V gives CDR1 MNHEY, CDR2 SVGEGT. CDR3 nucleotide sequence: TGTGCCAGCGACAAGCGAGGTAACTACAATGAGCAGTTCTTC. Protein product: CASDKRGNYNEQFF.

This clonotype has only a few counts. The genes are TRBV9 and TRBJ2-6, with unresolved D. This CDR3 region has 16 residues. Germline values: CDR1 SGDLS, CDR2 YYNGEE. V lost 0 bases and J 3 bases, leaving 10 bases between the germline ends. The CDR3 DNA reads as TGTGCCAGCAGCGTAGGGTCGATGGGTGGGGCCAACGTCCTGACTTTC. Protein: CASSVGSMGGANVLTF.

The CDR3 reads CVVRSSGANVLTF. DNA for the CDR3: TGCGTGGTTCGCTCCTCTGGGGCCAACGTCCTGACTTTC. The gene calls are TRBV29-1 and TRBJ2-6; D uncertain. In germline, CDR1 is SQVTM, CDR2 ANQGSEA. This CDR3 region has 13 residues.

This clonotype was seen only a few times. This chain joins TRBV20-1 and TRBJ2-7; the D gene is possibly TRBD1 (6 bases). V lost 3 bases and J 1 base, leaving 13 bases between the germline ends. The CDR3 spans 14 residues. The germline V gene has CDR1 DFQATT and CDR2 SNEGSKA (reference sequence). The CDR3 nucleotides read TGCAGTGCTAGGATTAGAGGGGGTTCCTACGAGCAGTACTTC. Translation: CSARIRGGSYEQYF.

This clonotype was picked up a small number of times. The chain joins TRBV6-1 to TRBJ2-1, with a weak D call TRBD2 (6 bases). Germline CDR1 and CDR2: MNHNS and SASEGT. This CDR3 has 15 residues. Between the trimmed V and J ends, which lost 5 bases and 4 bases, there was a span of 15 bases. The CDR3 loop reads CASSQRRDHYNEQFF. CDR3 sequence (DNA): TGTGCCAGCAGTCAAAGGCGGGACCATTACAATGAGCAGTTCTTC.

The rearrangement uses TRBV5-1 and TRBJ1-1; no firm D call. Between the trimmed V and J ends, which lost 7 bases and 1 base, there was a span of 5 bases. Germline values: CDR1 SGHRS, CDR2 YFSETQ. CDR3 size: 11 residues. The CDR3 here is CASLTNTEAFF. The CDR3 DNA sequence: TGCGCCAGCCTGACGAACACTGAAGCTTTCTTT.

This clonotype was recorded many times. This chain joins TRBV24-1 and TRBJ1-1, with a tentative D call TRBD1 (5 bases). This CDR3 spans 15 amino acids. Germline CDR1 and CDR2: KGHDR and SFDVKD. Trimming removed 4 bases from V and 7 bases from J, with 18 bases in between. CDR3 residues: CATSDPVRENGEAFF. The CDR3 region has the DNA TGTGCCACCAGTGACCCTGTCAGGGAAAACGGTGAAGCTTTCTTT.

This clonotype has a handful of counts. The rearrangement joins TRBV2 to TRBJ2-5; D is possibly TRBD2 (5 bases). V was pared by 3 bases and J by 2 bases, with 19 bases between. CDR3 size: 17 residues. Germline V lookup: CDR1 SNHLY, CDR2 FYNNEI. The CDR3 coding sequence is TGTGCCAGCAGTGAGCTTTTCTTTATCGGGATTCAAGAGACCCAGTACTTC. Amino acids: CASSELFFIGIQETQYF.

Only a few counts were recorded for this clonotype. The chain combines TRBV6-1 with TRBJ2-3; possible D gene TRBD1, 6 bases. Germline V CDR1 and CDR2: MNHNS, SASEGT. The V end lost 7 bases, the J end lost 3 bases, and 17 bases lay between the germline ends. This CDR3 comprises 15 residues. As DNA, the CDR3 is TGTGCCAGCAACGAACAGGGTCCGGGGACAGATACGCAGTATTTT. This translates into CASNEQGPGTDTQYF.

This clonotype was seen more than once but under ten times. The genes are TRBV9 and TRBJ2-3; 9 bases map to TRBD2. Germline V gene sequence: CDR1 SGDLS, CDR2 YYNGEE. The CDR3 covers 14 residues. After removal of 3 bases from V and 4 bases from J, the junction contained 3 bases not matched to a gene. CDR3 bases: TGTGCCAGCAGCGGTAGCGGGAGTGCAGATACGCAGTATTTT. Protein product: CASSGSGSADTQYF. Using reference TRBV9 and TRBJ2-3 for the parts outside the CDR3, the full variable domain is DSGVTQTPKHLITATGQRVTLRCSPRSGDLSVYWYQQSLDQGLQFLIQYYNGEERAKGNILERFSAQQFPDLHSELNLSSLELGDSALYFCASSGSGSADTQYFGPGTRLTVL.

V is TRBV15 and J is TRBJ1-1; no clear D gene. The V end lost 1 base, the J end lost 1 base, and 10 bases lay between the germline ends. The CDR3 runs 15 residues. Germline V gives CDR1 LNHNV, CDR2 YYDKDF (reference sequence). CDR3 protein: CATSRVSGSNTEAFF. CDR3 coding DNA: TGTGCCACCAGCAGAGTGTCAGGATCGAACACTGAAGCTTTCTTT. The variable domain in full, completed from reference TRBV15 and TRBJ1-1, reads DAMVIQNPRYQVTQFGKPVTLSCSQTLNHNVMYWYQQKSSQAPKLLFHYYDKDFNNEADTPDNFQSRRPNTSFCFLDIRSPGLGDTAMYLCATSRVSGSNTEAFFGQGTRLTVV.

This chain joins TRBV5-1 and TRBJ1-1, with unresolved D. Germline V CDR1 and CDR2: SGHRS, YFSETQ. Trimming shortened V by 0 bases and J by 0 bases, and 6 bases separated the two germline ends. This CDR3 has 14 amino acids. CDR3 bases: TGCGCCAGCAGCTTGGCTGCGGTGAACACTGAAGCTTTCTTT. Amino acids: CASSLAAVNTEAFF.

This clonotype was recorded at least ten times. The J gene is TRBJ2-2, the V gene TRBV12-5; D may be TRBD1 (5 bases). The CDR3 is made up of 12 amino acids. Germline CDR1 LGHNT, CDR2 FRNRAP. Trimming cost V 3 bases and J 7 bases, with 6 bases left between them. In nucleotides, the CDR3 is TGTGCTAGTGGTTTTGACAGCGGGGAGCTGTTTTTT. Translated, it gives CASGFDSGELFF.

The CDR3 region is CASGLGGNTEAFF. The DNA for the CDR3 is TGTGCCAGCGGCCTAGGGGGCAACACTGAAGCTTTCTTT. The chain employs TRBV12-3 or TRBV12-4 and TRBJ1-1; 7 positions agree with TRBD1. V shed 8 bases, J shed 2 bases, and the junction held 5 bases outside the gene matches. This CDR3 comprises 13 residues.

The chain has TRBV6-5 and TRBJ1-5, with D unresolved. The CDR3 spans 13 residues. V was shortened by 2 bases and J by 4 bases, with 6 bases between the two germline ends. Germline CDR1 reads MNHEY; CDR2 reads SVGAGI. In DNA form, the CDR3 reads TGTGCCAGCAGTTACGGAGGAAATCAGCCCCAGCATTTT. Amino acid sequence: CASSYGGNQPQHF.

This sequence joins TRBV27 and TRBJ1-2; unclear D gene. V shed 1 base and J shed 5 bases, with 17 bases lying between them. CDR1 and CDR2 (germline): MNHEY, SMNVEV (reference sequence). The CDR3 runs to 16 residues. CDR3 sequence: CASSLYGGEAFYGYTF. CDR3 DNA: TGTGCCAGCAGTTTATATGGAGGTGAGGCTTTTTATGGCTACACCTTC.

Here the CDR3 reads CASSQGRNSPLHF. Written as DNA, the CDR3 is TGCGCCAGCAGCCAAGGACGGAATTCACCCCTCCACTTT. This sequence joins TRBV4-3 and TRBJ1-6; D not resolved. The CDR3 extends over 13 amino acids. Trimming left V 1 base short and J 7 bases short, with 5 bases between. Germline CDR1 and CDR2: LGHNA and YSLEER.

This chain links TRBV4-2 with TRBJ2-1; 8 bases map to TRBD2. With 0 bases clipped from V and 8 bases from J, the junction kept 12 bases outside the gene matches. The CDR3 consists of 17 residues. Germline V gene sequence: CDR1 LGHNA, CDR2 YNFKEQ. For the CDR3, the DNA is TGTGCCAGCAGCCAAGATTTACGGGGGGGCCCTCGGGATGAGCAGTTCTTC. This encodes CASSQDLRGGPRDEQFF.

This clonotype was counted only a few times. This chain joins TRBV2 and TRBJ2-1; perhaps D is TRBD1 or TRBD2 (6 bases each). V was shortened by 2 bases and J by 5 bases, with 16 bases between the two germline ends. Germline-derived CDR1 and CDR2 are SNHLY and FYNNEI. The CDR3 consists of 16 residues. CDR3 nucleotide sequence: TGTGCCAGCAGTGAACACGGGGGCCTGCGTCACAATGAGCAGTTCTTC. As protein: CASSEHGGLRHNEQFF.

V and J are TRBV28 and TRBJ2-1, with a tentative D call TRBD1 (6 bases). V gave up 4 bases and J gave up 8 bases, with 12 bases separating them. CDR1 and CDR2 (germline): MDHEN, SYDVKM. CDR3 size: 13 residues. This CDR3 reads CASSSDRLDEQFF. CDR3 sequence (DNA): TGTGCCAGCAGTTCGGACAGACTGGATGAGCAGTTCTTC.